The 2 T cell receptor beta chains reported below all come from one sample, sequenced in a study of cytomegalovirus exposure and HLA in healthy donors. Measured with immunoSEQ multiplex PCR; TCRdb has only the in-frame clones, and not every one. The sample records about 160,000 clones, 84% being singletons. Sequencing used PBMCs. The receptors stem from a man aged 25-45 years in good health and CMV-seropositive.

The chain employs TRBV29-1 and TRBJ2-4, with a tentative D call TRBD2 (5 bases). CDR3 size: 12 residues. The germline V gene encodes CDR1 SQVTM and CDR2 ANQGSEA. The ends were cut back, 6 bases at V and 3 bases at J, with 9 bases in the middle. The CDR3 region is CSVEVGKNIQYF. CDR3 nucleotide sequence: TGCAGCGTGGAGGTCGGCAAAAACATTCAGTACTTC.

DNA of the CDR3: TGTGCCAGCAGCGTAGTTCCAGACACTGAAGCTTTCTTT. Translated: CASSVVPDTEAFF. The V and J genes are TRBV9 and TRBJ1-1; no firm D call. CDR1 is SGDLS and CDR2 is YYNGEE in the germline V gene. Between the trimmed V and J ends, which lost 0 bases and 3 bases, there was a span of 6 bases. This CDR3 comprises 13 residues.